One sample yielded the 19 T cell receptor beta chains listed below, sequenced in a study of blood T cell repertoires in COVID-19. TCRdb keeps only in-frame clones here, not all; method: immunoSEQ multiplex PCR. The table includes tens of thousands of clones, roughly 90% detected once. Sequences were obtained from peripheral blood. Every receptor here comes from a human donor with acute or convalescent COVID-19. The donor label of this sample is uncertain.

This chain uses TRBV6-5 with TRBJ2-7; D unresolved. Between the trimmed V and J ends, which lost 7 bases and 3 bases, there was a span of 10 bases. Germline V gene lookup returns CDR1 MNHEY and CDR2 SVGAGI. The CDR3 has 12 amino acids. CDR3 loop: CASNTLFYEQYF. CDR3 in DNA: TGTGCCAGCAACACCCTTTTCTACGAGCAGTACTTC.

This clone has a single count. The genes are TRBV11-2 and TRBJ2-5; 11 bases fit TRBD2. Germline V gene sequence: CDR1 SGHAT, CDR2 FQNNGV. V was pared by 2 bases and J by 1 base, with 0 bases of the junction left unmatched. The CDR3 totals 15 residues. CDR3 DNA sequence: TGTGCCAGCAGCTTACTAGCGGGGGGCCAAGAGACCCAGTACTTC. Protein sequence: CASSLLAGGQETQYF.

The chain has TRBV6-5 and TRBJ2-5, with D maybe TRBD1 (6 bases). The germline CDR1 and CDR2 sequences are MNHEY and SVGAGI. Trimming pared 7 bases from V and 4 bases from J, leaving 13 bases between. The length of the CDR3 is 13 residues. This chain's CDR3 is CASMGASRETQYF. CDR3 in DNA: TGTGCCAGCATGGGGGCGAGTCGAGAGACCCAGTACTTC.

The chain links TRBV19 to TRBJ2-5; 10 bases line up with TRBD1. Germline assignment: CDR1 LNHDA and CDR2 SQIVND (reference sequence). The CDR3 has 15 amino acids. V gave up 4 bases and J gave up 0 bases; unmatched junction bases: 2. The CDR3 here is CASSRQGAYQETQYF. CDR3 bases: TGTGCCAGTAGTAGACAGGGGGCCTACCAAGAGACCCAGTACTTC.

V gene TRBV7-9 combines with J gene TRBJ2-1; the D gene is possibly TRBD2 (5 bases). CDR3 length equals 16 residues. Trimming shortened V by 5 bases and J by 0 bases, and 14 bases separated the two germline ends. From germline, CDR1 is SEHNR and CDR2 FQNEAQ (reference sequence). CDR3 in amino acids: CASSRGIESSYNEQFF. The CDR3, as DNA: TGTGCCAGCAGCCGAGGGATAGAAAGCTCCTACAATGAGCAGTTCTTC. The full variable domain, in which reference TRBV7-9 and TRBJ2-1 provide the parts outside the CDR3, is DTGVSQNPRHKITKRGQNVTFRCDPISEHNRLYWYRQTLGQGPEFLTYFQNEAQLEKSRLLSDRFSAERPKGSFSTLEIQRTEQGDSAMYLCASSRGIESSYNEQFFGPGTRLTVL.

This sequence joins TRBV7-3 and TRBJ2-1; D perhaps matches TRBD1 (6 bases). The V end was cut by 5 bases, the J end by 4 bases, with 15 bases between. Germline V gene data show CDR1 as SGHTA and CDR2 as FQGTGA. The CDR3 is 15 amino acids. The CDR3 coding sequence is TGTGCCAGCAGCGTGGGGGCCCGGTTATACAATGAGCAGTTCTTC. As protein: CASSVGARLYNEQFF.

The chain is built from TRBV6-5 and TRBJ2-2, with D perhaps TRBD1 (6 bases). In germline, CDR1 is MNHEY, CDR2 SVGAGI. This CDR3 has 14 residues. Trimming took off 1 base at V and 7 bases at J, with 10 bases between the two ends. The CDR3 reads CASSYYRAGGELFF. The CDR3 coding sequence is TGTGCCAGCAGTTACTACAGGGCCGGCGGGGAGCTGTTTTTT.

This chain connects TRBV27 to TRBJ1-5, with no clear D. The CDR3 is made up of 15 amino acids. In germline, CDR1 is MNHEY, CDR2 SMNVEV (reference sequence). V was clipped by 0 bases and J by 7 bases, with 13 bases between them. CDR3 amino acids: CASSLSGSGGQPQHF. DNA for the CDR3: TGTGCCAGCAGTTTATCGGGGAGTGGTGGGCAGCCCCAGCATTTT.

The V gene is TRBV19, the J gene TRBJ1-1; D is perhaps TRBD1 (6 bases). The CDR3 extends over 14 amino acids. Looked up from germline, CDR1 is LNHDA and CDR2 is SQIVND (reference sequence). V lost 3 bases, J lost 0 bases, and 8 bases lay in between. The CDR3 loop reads CASSITGLNTEAFF. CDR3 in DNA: TGTGCCAGTAGTATTACAGGGCTGAACACTGAAGCTTTCTTT.

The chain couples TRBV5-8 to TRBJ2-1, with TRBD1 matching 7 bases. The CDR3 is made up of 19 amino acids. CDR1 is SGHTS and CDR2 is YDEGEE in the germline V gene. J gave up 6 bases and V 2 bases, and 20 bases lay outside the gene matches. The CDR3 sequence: CASSFSKQGVSSWANEQFF. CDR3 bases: TGTGCCAGCAGCTTTTCCAAGCAGGGGGTATCCTCTTGGGCCAATGAGCAGTTCTTC.

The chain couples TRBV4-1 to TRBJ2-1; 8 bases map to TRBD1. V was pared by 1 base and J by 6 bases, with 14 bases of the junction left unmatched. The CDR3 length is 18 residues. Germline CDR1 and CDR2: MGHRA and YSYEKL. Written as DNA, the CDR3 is TGCGCCAGCAGCCAAGTTACGGACAGGGATCCACCTGGCAATGAGCAGTTCTTC. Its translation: CASSQVTDRDPPGNEQFF.

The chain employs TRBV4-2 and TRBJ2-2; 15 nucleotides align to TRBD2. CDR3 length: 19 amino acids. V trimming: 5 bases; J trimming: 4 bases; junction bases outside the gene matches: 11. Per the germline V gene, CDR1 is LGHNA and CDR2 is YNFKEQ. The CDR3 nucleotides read TGTGCCAGCAGCGGGGGGACTAGCGGGAGGTTTAGGGTCACCGGGGAGCTGTTTTTT. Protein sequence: CASSGGTSGRFRVTGELFF.

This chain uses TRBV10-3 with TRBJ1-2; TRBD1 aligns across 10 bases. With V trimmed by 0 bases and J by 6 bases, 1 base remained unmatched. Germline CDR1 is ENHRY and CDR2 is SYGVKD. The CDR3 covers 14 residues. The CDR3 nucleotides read TGTGCCATCAGTGAGTCGACAGGGGGCAATGGCTACACCTTC. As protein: CAISESTGGNGYTF.

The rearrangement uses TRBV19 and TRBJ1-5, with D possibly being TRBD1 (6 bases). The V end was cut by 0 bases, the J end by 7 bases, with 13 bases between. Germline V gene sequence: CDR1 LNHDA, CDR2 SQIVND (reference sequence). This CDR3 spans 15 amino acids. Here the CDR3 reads CASSIDRGAEQPQHF. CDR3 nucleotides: TGTGCCAGTAGTATAGATCGGGGGGCTGAGCAGCCCCAGCATTTT.

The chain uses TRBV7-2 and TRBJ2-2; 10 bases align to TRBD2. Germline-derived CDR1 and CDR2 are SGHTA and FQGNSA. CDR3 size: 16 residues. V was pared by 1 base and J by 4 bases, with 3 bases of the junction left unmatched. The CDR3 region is CASSLDLAGVTGELFF. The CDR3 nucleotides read TGTGCCAGCAGCTTAGACCTAGCGGGAGTCACCGGGGAGCTGTTTTTT.

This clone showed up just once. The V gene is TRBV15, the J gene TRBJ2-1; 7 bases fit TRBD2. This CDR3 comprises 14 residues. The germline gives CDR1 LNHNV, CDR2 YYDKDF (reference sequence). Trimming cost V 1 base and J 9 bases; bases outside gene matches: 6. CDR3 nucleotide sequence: TGTGCCACCAGCAGAGGAGGGGACTACGGTGAGCAGTTCTTC. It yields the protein CATSRGGDYGEQFF.

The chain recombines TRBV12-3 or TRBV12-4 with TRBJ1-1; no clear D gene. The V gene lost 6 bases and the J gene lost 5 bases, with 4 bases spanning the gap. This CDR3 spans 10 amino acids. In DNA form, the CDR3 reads TGTGCCAGCAGGTATACTGAAGCTTTCTTT. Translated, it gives CASRYTEAFF.

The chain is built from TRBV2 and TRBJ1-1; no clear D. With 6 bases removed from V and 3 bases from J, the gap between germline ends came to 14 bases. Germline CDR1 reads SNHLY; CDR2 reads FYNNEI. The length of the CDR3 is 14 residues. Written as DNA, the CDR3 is TGTGCCAGCAGGGCCGACGTGAGGTACACTGAAGCTTTCTTT. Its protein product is CASRADVRYTEAFF.

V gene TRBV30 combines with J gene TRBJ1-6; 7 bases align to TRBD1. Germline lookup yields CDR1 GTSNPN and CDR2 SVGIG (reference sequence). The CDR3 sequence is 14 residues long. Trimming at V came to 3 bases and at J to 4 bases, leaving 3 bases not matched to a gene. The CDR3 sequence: CAWRGDSYNSPLHF. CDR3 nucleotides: TGTGCCTGGAGGGGGGACAGTTATAATTCACCCCTCCACTTT.